These 30 T cell receptor beta chains came from one sample sequenced in a study of prognosis after radiotherapy for stage I lung cancer. Genomic DNA served as the source from which two-round multiplex PCR generated TCR beta CDR3 amplicons. With primers specific to each TRBV and TRBJ gene, the first-round PCR was performed. TCRdb ran MiXCR on the multiplex PCR reads and lists one entry per CDR3 protein. The sample holds about 25,000 distinct CDR3 sequences, more than 35% seen once. Sequences were derived from PBMCs, sampled before or after stereotactic body radiation therapy (not recorded which). The receptor source for this set is a donor over 45 with non-small cell lung cancer.

This clonotype occurred many times. The CDR3 region is CASSQLGQTGELFF. In DNA form, the CDR3 reads TGTGCCAGCAGCCAGCTCGGGCAAACCGGGGAGCTGTTTTTT. The rearrangement joins TRBV7-2 to TRBJ2-2; unclear D gene. The CDR3 is 14 amino acids. The germline V gene has CDR1 SGHTA and CDR2 FQGNSA. V was pared by 5 bases and J by 5 bases, with 12 bases between. The full variable domain, in which reference TRBV7-2 and TRBJ2-2 provide the parts outside the CDR3, is GAGVSQSPSNKVTEKGKDVELRCDPISGHTALYWYRQSLGQGLEFLIYFQGNSAPDKSGLPSDRFSAERTGGSVSTLTIQRTQQEDSAVYLCASSQLGQTGELFFGEGSRLTVL.

This clonotype was observed at least ten times. This chain links TRBV2 with TRBJ1-4; possible D gene TRBD1, 5 bases. This CDR3 is built from 14 residues. Trimming took 7 bases from V and 8 from J, leaving 17 bases between them. Germline loops: CDR1 SNHLY, CDR2 FYNNEI. CDR3 sequence (DNA): TGTGCCAGCATCAAAGGGGAAGGGGCGGAAAAACTGTTTTTT. This translates into CASIKGEGAEKLFF. Looking up the rest from reference TRBV2 and TRBJ1-4 gives the full variable domain: EPEVTQTPSHQVTQMGQEVILRCVPISNHLYFYWYRQILGQKVEFLVSFYNNEISEKSEIFDDQFSVERPDGSNFTLKIRSTKLEDSAMYFCASIKGEGAEKLFFGSGTQLSVL.

The chain uses TRBV5-1 and TRBJ2-3; D gene ambiguous. Germline CDR1 and CDR2: SGHRS and YFSETQ. V lost 4 bases and J 6 bases, leaving 12 bases between the germline ends. The CDR3 totals 13 residues. The CDR3, as DNA: TGCGCCAGCAGCGTCCCCAGTCCGGATACGCAGTATTTT. Translated: CASSVPSPDTQYF.

The chain links TRBV2 to TRBJ2-3; TRBD2 matches 10 bases. The V gene end was trimmed by 3 bases and the J gene end by 3 bases; junction bases not matched to a gene: 6. This CDR3 contains 16 residues. Germline V gives CDR1 SNHLY, CDR2 FYNNEI. CDR3 sequence reads: CASSDSVAGGTDTQYF. CDR3 coding DNA: TGTGCCAGCAGTGACTCGGTAGCGGGAGGAACAGATACGCAGTATTTT.

The chain links TRBV6-1 to TRBJ2-3; possible D gene TRBD1, 5 bases. The germline V and J ends were trimmed by 1 base and 4 bases, with 12 bases remaining between them. CDR3 size: 15 residues. The V gene's germline CDR1 is MNHNS and CDR2 SASEGT. The CDR3 is CASSEGTWGADTQYF. CDR3 in DNA: TGTGCCAGCAGTGAAGGGACATGGGGCGCAGATACGCAGTATTTT.

This clonotype was seen ten or more times. This chain joins TRBV5-5 and TRBJ1-4, with D hard to call. The CDR3 covers 13 residues. Trimming pared 1 base from V and 5 bases from J, leaving 6 bases between. Per the germline V gene, CDR1 is SGHKS and CDR2 is YYEKEE (reference sequence). In DNA, the CDR3 is TGTGCCAGCAGCTTGTACGGAAATGAAAAACTGTTTTTT. Translating gives CASSLYGNEKLFF.

About this clonotype: This likely traces to a read error, being one base from a far larger clone. CDR3 nucleotide sequence: TGTGCCAGCAGCCCGACAGGGGAAGTAGCAGATACGAAGTATTTT. It encodes CASSPTGEVADTKYF. The J gene is TRBJ2-3, the V gene TRBV6-2 or TRBV6-3; TRBD1 matches 8 bases. The germline V gene has CDR1 MNHEY and CDR2 SVGEGT. The CDR3 spans 15 residues.

The chain couples TRBV28 to TRBJ2-2; 7 bases agree with TRBD1. This CDR3 contains 13 residues. The germline V gene encodes CDR1 MDHEN and CDR2 SYDVKM. V shed 3 bases, J shed 7 bases, and the junction held 2 bases outside the gene matches. CDR3 DNA: TGTGCCAGCAGTTTGACAGGGCGCGGGGAGCTGTTTTTT. This codes for CASSLTGRGELFF.

This chain connects TRBV6-5 to TRBJ2-2; 12 positions agree with TRBD2. This CDR3 region has 16 residues. Unmatched junction bases numbered 4, after V lost 2 bases and J lost 6 bases. The V gene's germline CDR1 is MNHEY and CDR2 SVGAGI. The CDR3 DNA reads as TGTGCCAGCAGTTACGGCCTAGCGGGGGGGGCCGGGGAGCTGTTTTTT. Its protein is CASSYGLAGGAGELFF.

In its sample, this clonotype was seen many times. CDR3 residues: CASSQGVRWDTQYF. The CDR3 coding sequence is TGCGCCAGCAGCCAGGGGGTGCGATGGGATACGCAGTATTTT. The V gene is TRBV4-1, the J gene TRBJ2-3, with D perhaps given as TRBD1 or TRBD2 (5 bases each). CDR3 length: 14 amino acids. Per germline, CDR1 MGHRA and CDR2 YSYEKL. V was shortened by 3 bases and J by 6 bases, with 13 bases between the two germline ends.

This clonotype was counted a single time. Its ends do not fully match the called genes, so a read error is possible. V gene TRBV5-1 combines with J gene TRBJ2-3; unclear D gene. This CDR3 contains 14 residues. Germline values: CDR1 SGHRS, CDR2 YFSETQ. The CDR3 nucleotides are TGCGCCAGCCATCTTGGCGTATACACATATACGCAGTATTTT. This translates into CASHLGVYTYTQYF.

By proportion, this clonotype is medium-sized. The chain recombines TRBV30 with TRBJ1-2, with a tentative D call TRBD1 (6 bases). Trimming stripped 0 bases from V and 9 bases from J, with 14 bases between. CDR3 length: 13 residues. The V gene's germline CDR1 is GTSNPN and CDR2 SVGIG (reference sequence). CDR3 coding DNA: TGTGCCTGGAGTGTAGATAGGGGGGCCCGCTACACCTTC. This gives the protein CAWSVDRGARYTF.

This clonotype was seen many times. The chain joins TRBV14 to TRBJ2-7; TRBD1 matches 8 bases. Germline V gene lookup returns CDR1 SGHDN and CDR2 FVKESK. CDR3 size: 23 residues. V lost 0 bases, J lost 3 bases, and 28 bases stayed unmatched. DNA of the CDR3: TGTGCCAGCAGCCAAGAGCGACCTGGCGGCTTGGGGTATATGGACAGGGCTCTCTACGAGCAGTACTTC. Protein sequence: CASSQERPGGLGYMDRALYEQYF. Complete variable domain (other parts from reference TRBV14 and TRBJ2-7): EAGVTQFPSHSVIEKGQTVTLRCDPISGHDNLYWYRRVMGKEIKFLLHFVKESKQDESGMPNNRFLAERTGGTYSTLKVQPAELEDSGVYFCASSQERPGGLGYMDRALYEQYFGPGTRLTVT.

The chain uses TRBV12-3 or TRBV12-4 and TRBJ2-1; 8 bases align to TRBD2. Trimming took 8 bases from V and 4 from J; bases not matched to a gene: 10. The CDR3 is made up of 15 amino acids. The CDR3 DNA is TGTGCCAGCTCCTTACTAGCGGCCCTTTACAATGAGCAGTTCTTC. As protein: CASSLLAALYNEQFF.

The rearrangement joins TRBV19 to TRBJ2-3; the match to TRBD2 covers 7 bases. The CDR3 totals 14 residues. CDR1 is LNHDA and CDR2 is SQIVND in the germline V gene (reference sequence). With 3 bases clipped from V and 5 bases from J, the junction kept 5 bases outside the gene matches. This CDR3 reads CASSMKPGGDTQYF. The CDR3 coding sequence is TGTGCCAGTAGTATGAAACCGGGGGGAGATACGCAGTATTTT.

Comments on this clonotype: Given the absence of the conserved phenylalanine or tryptophan at the CDR3 end, a read error is likely. This sequence joins TRBV6-1 and TRBJ2-5; D gene ambiguous. The V gene's germline CDR1 is MNHNS and CDR2 SASEGT. The CDR3 is made up of 12 amino acids. Trimming stripped 4 bases from V and 2 bases from J, with 5 bases between. For the CDR3, the DNA is TGTGCCAGCAGTGTCCGGCAAGAGACCCAGTACCTC. It translates to CASSVRQETQYL.

Points on this clonotype: One end of the junction does not line up with germline, which may come from a read error. The chain recombines TRBV5-5 with TRBJ1-6; D is unresolved. The CDR3 runs to 13 residues. Germline assignment: CDR1 SGHKS and CDR2 YYEKEE (reference sequence). CDR3 amino acids: CSSSLAPGTPLHF. CDR3 nucleotide sequence: TGTTCCAGCAGCTTGGCCCCCGGTACTCCCCTTCACTTT.

CDR3 nucleotide sequence: TGTGCCACCAGCAGAGTACTAGCGGGAGACGGGGAGCAGTTCTTC. It codes for CATSRVLAGDGEQFF. The chain recombines TRBV15 with TRBJ2-1, with 11 bases aligning to TRBD2. CDR3 length: 15 amino acids. The germline CDR1 and CDR2 sequences are LNHNV and YYDKDF (reference sequence). With 1 base clipped from V and 10 bases from J, the junction kept 6 bases outside the gene matches.

This clonotype was counted many times. This chain links TRBV20-1 with TRBJ2-5, with D perhaps matching TRBD2 (6 bases). Trimming cost V 1 base and J 2 bases, with 11 bases left between them. CDR3 length equals 14 residues. The germline V gene has CDR1 DFQATT and CDR2 SNEGSKA (reference sequence). The CDR3 loop is CSARVGLSQETQYF. The CDR3 nucleotides are TGCAGTGCTAGAGTGGGACTTTCTCAAGAGACCCAGTACTTC.

The table lists this clonotype with many counts. The gene calls are TRBV6-2 or TRBV6-3 and TRBJ2-3; 8 bases are shared with TRBD1. The V segment lost 6 bases and the J segment 4 bases; nucleotides outside the gene matches: 9. The germline V gene encodes CDR1 MNHEY and CDR2 SVGEGT. There are 15 residues in the CDR3. CDR3 sequence reads: CASSPTGEVADTQYF. The CDR3 nucleotides are TGTGCCAGCAGCCCGACAGGGGAAGTAGCAGATACGCAGTATTTT.

The chain employs TRBV28 and TRBJ2-1; TRBD2 agrees at 8 bases. Germline CDR1 is MDHEN and CDR2 is SYDVKM. The CDR3 is 17 amino acids. The V and J ends lost 4 bases and 2 bases, in that order; junction bases with no gene match: 10. In DNA form, the CDR3 reads TGTGCCAGCAGTTCACCAGCGGGGGCGACGACCTACAATGAGCAGTTCTTC. It encodes CASSSPAGATTYNEQFF.

There are a few counts of this clonotype. At one end the junction does not follow the germline gene, possibly because of a read error. The gene calls are TRBV28 and TRBJ2-7, with 9 bases matching TRBD1. This CDR3 region has 12 residues. Germline V lookup: CDR1 MDHEN, CDR2 SYDVKM. The CDR3 DNA reads as TGTGCCAGCGGGGGACAGGGAAGAGTGTCTAACTTC. This sequence encodes CASGGQGRVSNF. Full variable domain (outside the CDR3, taken from reference TRBV28 and TRBJ2-7): DVKVTQSSRYLVKRTGEKVFLECVQDMDHENMFWYRQDPGLGLRLIYFSYDVKMKEKGDIPEGYSVSREKKERFSLILESASTNQTSMYLCASGGQGRVSNFGPGTRLTVT.

This clonotype was counted many times. The chain combines TRBV7-3 with TRBJ2-6; 8 bases align to TRBD2. The CDR3 has 18 amino acids. Trimming removed 5 bases from V and 3 bases from J; junction bases left unmatched: 12. The germline V gene has CDR1 SGHTA and CDR2 FQGTGA. Here the CDR3 reads CASSPSGSGTFGANVLTF. CDR3 bases: TGTGCCAGCAGCCCATCGGGTAGCGGGACCTTTGGGGCCAACGTCCTGACTTTC.

Note on this clonotype: This may stem from a read error, because a much larger clone lies one nucleotide away. V is TRBV5-1 and J is TRBJ2-3; D remains unclear. From germline, CDR1 is SGHRS and CDR2 YFSETQ. V shed 1 base and J shed 7 bases, with 7 bases lying between them. This CDR3 has 12 residues. The CDR3 bases are TGCGCCAGCAGCTTGAGTGTATATACGCAGTATTTT. This sequence encodes CASSLSVYTQYF.

This clonotype was recorded many times. This sequence joins TRBV14 and TRBJ2-5; no reliable D call. The CDR3 extends over 12 amino acids. From germline, CDR1 is SGHDN and CDR2 FVKESK. Deletions cut 1 base from V and 4 bases from J, with 4 bases between. This CDR3 is CASSQAPETQYF. As DNA, the CDR3 is TGTGCCAGCAGCCAAGCCCCAGAGACCCAGTACTTC.

V is TRBV12-3 or TRBV12-4 and J is TRBJ2-3, with D perhaps TRBD2 (6 bases). CDR3 length: 17 residues. The ends were cut back, 7 bases at V and 7 bases at J, with 27 bases in the middle. CDR3 DNA: TGTGCCAGCATACGCCGTAGCGGAGGCATCAATGCGTATACGCAGTATTTT. Translating it yields CASIRRSGGINAYTQYF.

This chain connects TRBV7-2 to TRBJ2-3; no definite D call. Germline values: CDR1 SGHTA, CDR2 FQGNSA. V lost 0 bases and J lost 15, with 16 bases in between. The CDR3 contains 13 residues. The CDR3 protein is CASSLAGTDTRYF. The DNA of the CDR3 is TGTGCCAGCAGCTTAGCGGGCACAGATACGCGTTATTTT.

The chain joins TRBV2 to TRBJ2-7, with 8 bases identical to TRBD2. CDR1 and CDR2 from the germline V gene are SNHLY and FYNNEI. With 4 bases clipped from V and 1 base from J, the junction kept 9 bases outside the gene matches. CDR3 length: 16 residues. CDR3 sequence (DNA): TGTGCCAGCAGTGCCACTAGCGGAGCTCATTCCTACGAGCAGTACTTC. Its protein product is CASSATSGAHSYEQYF.

The rearrangement links TRBV5-1 to TRBJ2-5, with no clear D. Trimming took off 4 bases at V and 8 bases at J, with 18 bases between the two ends. CDR1 is SGHRS and CDR2 is YFSETQ in the germline V gene. This CDR3 has 14 residues. CDR3 sequence reads: CASSRTVGGDTQYF. CDR3 nucleotide sequence: TGCGCCAGCAGCCGAACAGTGGGCGGCGATACCCAGTACTTC.

Concerning this clonotype itself: A far larger clone is one base from this, pointing to a likely read error. The V and J genes are TRBV6-2 or TRBV6-3 and TRBJ1-2; D remains unclear. From germline, CDR1 is MNHEY and CDR2 SVGEGT. The CDR3 runs 14 residues. The V and J ends lost 5 bases and 4 bases respectively, with 14 bases between them. CDR3 sequence: CASSASRLLYGYTF. CDR3 DNA: TGTGCCAGCAGTGCCAGCCGGTTGCTCTATGGCTACACCTTC.